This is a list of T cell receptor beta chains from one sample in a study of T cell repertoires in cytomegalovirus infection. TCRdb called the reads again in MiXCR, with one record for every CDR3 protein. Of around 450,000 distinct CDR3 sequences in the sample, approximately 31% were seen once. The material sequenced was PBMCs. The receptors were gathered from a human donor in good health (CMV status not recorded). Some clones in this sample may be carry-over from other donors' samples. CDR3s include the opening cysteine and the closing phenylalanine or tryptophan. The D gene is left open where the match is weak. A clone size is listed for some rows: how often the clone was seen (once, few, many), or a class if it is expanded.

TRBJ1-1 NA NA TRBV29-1 CSAPFSANTEAFF TGCAGCGCCCCGTTTTCCGCGAACACTGAAGCTTTCTTT
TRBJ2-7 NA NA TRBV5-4 CASNLGVEQYF TGTGCCAGCAACTTGGGAGTCGAGCAGTACTTC
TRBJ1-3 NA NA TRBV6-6 CASSYRQDVLSGNTIYF TGTGCCAGCAGTTACAGACAGGATGTTCTCTCTGGAAACACCATATATTTT
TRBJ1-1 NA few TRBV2 CASRRDAHTEAFF TGTGCCAGCCGTCGGGACGCGCACACTGAAGCTTTCTTT
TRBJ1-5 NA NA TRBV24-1 CATSDPQAGPNQPQHF TGTGCCACCAGTGATCCACAGGCCGGGCCTAATCAGCCCCAGCATTTT
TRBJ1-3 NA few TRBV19 CASSMAGSTIYF TGTGCCAGTAGTATGGCAGGCAGCACCATATATTTT
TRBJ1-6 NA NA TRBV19 CASIPTGPGDNSPLHF TGTGCCAGTATCCCCACCGGGCCTGGGGATAATTCACCCCTCCACTTT
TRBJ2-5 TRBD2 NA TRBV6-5 CASSYWSGANQETQYF TGTGCCAGCAGTTACTGGAGCGGGGCCAACCAAGAGACCCAGTACTTC
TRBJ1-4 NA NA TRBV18 CASSPGPEKLFF TGTGCCAGCTCACCAGGGCCGGAAAAACTGTTTTTT
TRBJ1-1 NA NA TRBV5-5 CASSQRAEAFF TGTGCCAGCAGCCAACGGGCTGAAGCTTTCTTT
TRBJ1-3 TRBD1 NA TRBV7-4 CASSPPGQGKSGNTIYF TGTGCCAGCAGCCCTCCTGGACAGGGGAAATCAGGAAACACCATATATTTT
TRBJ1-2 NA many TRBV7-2 CASSLERQGLGYTF TGTGCCAGCAGCTTAGAGCGTCAGGGGCTTGGCTACACCTTC
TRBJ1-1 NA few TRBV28 CASSGGTSEKLEAFF TGTGCCAGCAGTGGAGGGACAAGCGAAAAACTTGAAGCTTTCTTT
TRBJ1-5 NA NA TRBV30 CAWSPPGFTPRHSNQPQHF TGTGCCTGGAGTCCCCCGGGGTTCACACCAAGACATAGCAATCAGCCCCAGCATTTT
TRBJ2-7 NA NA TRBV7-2 CASSLVDSTYEKYF TGTGCCAGCAGCTTAGTAGACTCCACCTACGAGAAGTACTTC
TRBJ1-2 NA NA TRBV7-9 CARTRAYLNYGYTF TGTGCCAGGACCAGGGCATATCTTAACTATGGCTACACCTTC
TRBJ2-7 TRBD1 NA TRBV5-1 CASSPGQGNLHEQYF TGCGCCAGCAGCCCGGGACAGGGGAATCTCCACGAGCAGTACTTC
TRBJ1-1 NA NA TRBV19 CASSIRLDTEAFF TGTGCCAGTAGTATTAGGTTGGACACTGAAGCTTTCTTT
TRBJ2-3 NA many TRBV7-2 CASSLERQAGDTQYF TGTGCCAGCAGCTTAGAGCGGCAGGCGGGAGATACGCAGTATTTT
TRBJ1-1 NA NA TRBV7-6 CASSDQGIAEAFF TGTGCCAGCAGCGACCAGGGGATCGCTGAAGCTTTCTTT
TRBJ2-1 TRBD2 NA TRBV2 CASSEAPGGPSYNEQFF TGTGCCAGCAGTGAAGCTCCGGGGGGGCCGTCCTACAATGAGCAGTTCTTC
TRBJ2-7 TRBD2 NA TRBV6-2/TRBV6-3 CASSYSAPQRGAVDEQYF TGTGCCAGCAGTTACTCGGCCCCCCAGCGGGGGGCCGTGGACGAGCAGTACTTC
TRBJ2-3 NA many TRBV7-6 CASSQGGGLRDTQYF TGTGCCAGCAGCCAAGGAGGGGGACTGAGAGATACGCAGTATTTT
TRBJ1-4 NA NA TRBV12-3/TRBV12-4 CASSLSEGGELFF TGTGCCAGCAGTTTAAGTGAAGGGGGTGAACTGTTTTTT
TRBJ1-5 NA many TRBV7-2 CASSPDRSRNQPQHF TGTGCCAGCAGCCCTGACAGGAGCCGCAATCAGCCCCAGCATTTT
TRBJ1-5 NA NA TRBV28 CASSLSQGSRQPQHF TGTGCCAGCAGTTTGTCACAGGGTTCACGGCAGCCCCAGCATTTT
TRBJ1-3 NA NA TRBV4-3 CASSHGQGNTIYF TGCGCCAGCAGCCATGGACAGGGAAACACCATATATTTT
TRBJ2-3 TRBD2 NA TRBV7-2 CASSSRPGLGFSTDTQYF TGTGCCAGCAGCTCACGACCGGGACTAGGATTTAGCACAGATACGCAGTATTTT
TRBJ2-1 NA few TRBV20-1 CSARVPLPTGGPYNEQFF TGCAGTGCTAGAGTTCCCTTGCCGACGGGCGGACCCTACAATGAGCAGTTCTTC
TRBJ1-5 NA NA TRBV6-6 CASNRGQSSSNQPQHF TGTGCCAGCAACCGCGGACAGTCGAGTAGCAATCAGCCCCAGCATTTT
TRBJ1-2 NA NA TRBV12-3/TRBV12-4 CASYSPGSAFYGYTF TGTGCCAGCTACTCCCCGGGCTCAGCCTTCTATGGCTACACCTTC
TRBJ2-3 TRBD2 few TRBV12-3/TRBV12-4 CASSAIAGGPGDTQYF TGTGCCAGCAGTGCGATAGCGGGGGGGCCGGGAGATACGCAGTATTTT
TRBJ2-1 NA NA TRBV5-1 CASSLVQGITNEQFF TGCGCCAGCAGCTTGGTTCAGGGGATTACCAATGAGCAGTTCTTC
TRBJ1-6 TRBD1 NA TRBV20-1 CSARRDSYNSPLHF TGCAGTGCTAGAAGGGACAGCTATAATTCACCCCTCCACTTT
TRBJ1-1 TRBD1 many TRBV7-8 CASSARQGTTEAFF TGTGCCAGCAGCGCCAGACAGGGTACGACTGAAGCTTTCTTT
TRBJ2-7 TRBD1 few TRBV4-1 CASSRFTGGLSYEQYF TGCGCCAGCAGCCGTTTCACAGGGGGTTTATCCTACGAGCAGTACTTC
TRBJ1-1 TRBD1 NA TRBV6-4 CASSASDRAEAFF TGTGCCAGCAGCGCTTCGGACAGGGCCGAAGCTTTCTTT
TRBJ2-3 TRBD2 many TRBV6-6 CASRRSGTSGGQYTDTQYF TGTGCCAGCAGGAGGTCCGGGACTAGCGGGGGGCAATACACAGATACGCAGTATTTT
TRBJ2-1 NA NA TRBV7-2 CASSLRVLPGIGEQFF TGTGCCAGCAGCTTAAGAGTTCTTCCTGGGATTGGCGAGCAGTTCTTC
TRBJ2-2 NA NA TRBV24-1 CATSEPGPPYTGELFF TGTGCCACCAGTGAACCGGGACCCCCTTACACCGGGGAGCTGTTTTTT
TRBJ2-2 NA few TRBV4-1 CASSQDLSRTGELFF TGCGCCAGCAGCCAAGACCTCTCACGGACCGGGGAGCTGTTTTTT
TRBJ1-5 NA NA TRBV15 CATSRVVDRHYQPQHF TGTGCCACCAGCAGAGTGGTGGACAGACATTATCAGCCCCAGCATTTT
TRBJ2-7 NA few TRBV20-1 CSGKSGPYEQYF TGCAGTGGCAAAAGCGGCCCCTACGAGCAGTACTTC
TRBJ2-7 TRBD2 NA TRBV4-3 CASSQNPAGASYEQYF TGCGCCAGCAGCCAAAACCCAGCGGGGGCCTCCTACGAGCAGTACTTC
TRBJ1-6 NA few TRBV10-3 CAISYKKASPLHF TGTGCCATCAGTTACAAGAAGGCTTCACCCCTCCACTTT
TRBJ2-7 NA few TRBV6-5 CASSYDTLSYEQYF TGTGCCAGCAGTTATGACACCCTCTCCTACGAGCAGTACTTC
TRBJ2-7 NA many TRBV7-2 CASSRDTFSYEQYF TGTGCCAGCAGCCGGGACACCTTCTCCTACGAGCAGTACTTC